This passage covers 26 T cell receptor beta chains from one sample sequenced in a study of OX40 agonist ivuxolimab in advanced cancers. Sequencing used immunoSEQ multiplex PCR; TCRdb keeps in-frame clones, though not all of them. The table includes about 71,000 clones, around 80% detected once. The starting material was CD4+ or CD8+ T cells sorted from blood, obtained in a trial of the OX40 agonist ivuxolimab. All receptors derive from an adult with an advanced solid tumor such as melanoma, head and neck, liver or kidney cancer.

The CDR3 nucleotides read TGCGCCAGCAGCTTGCAACCGCACAGGGGGGCGCAGACTAACTATGGCTACACCTTC. It encodes CASSLQPHRGAQTNYGYTF. The chain couples TRBV5-1 to TRBJ1-2; 8 nucleotides match TRBD1. Trimming cost V 1 base and J 0 bases; bases outside gene matches: 14. This CDR3 contains 19 residues. The germline gives CDR1 SGHRS, CDR2 YFSETQ.

V is TRBV7-9 and J is TRBJ1-2, with 7 bases fitting TRBD1. Germline-derived CDR1 and CDR2 are SEHNR and FQNEAQ (reference sequence). V lost 11 bases, J lost 4 bases, and 4 bases stayed unmatched. The CDR3 is 11 amino acids. CDR3 loop: CASGTVYGYTF. In DNA, the CDR3 is TGTGCCTCCGGGACAGTCTATGGCTACACCTTC.

The gene calls are TRBV7-6 and TRBJ2-1, with 7 bases aligning to TRBD2. The CDR3 is 15 residues long. Unmatched junction bases numbered 2, after V lost 2 bases and J lost 1 base. Germline V lookup: CDR1 SGHVS, CDR2 FNYEAQ. CDR3 amino acids: CASSLSGGSYNEQFF. The CDR3 DNA follows: TGTGCCAGCAGCTTATCGGGGGGATCCTACAATGAGCAGTTCTTC.

The CDR3 DNA is TGTGCCAGCAGGGCGGGGGGAGCCGACGAGCAGTACTTC. It codes for CASRAGGADEQYF. V and J are TRBV7-2 and TRBJ2-7; 8 bases are shared with TRBD2. The CDR3 covers 13 residues. Germline values: CDR1 SGHTA, CDR2 FQGNSA. The J segment lost 5 bases and the V segment lost 6 bases, leaving 6 bases of the junction unmatched. Looking up the rest from reference TRBV7-2 and TRBJ2-7 gives the full variable domain: GAGVSQSPSNKVTEKGKDVELRCDPISGHTALYWYRQSLGQGLEFLIYFQGNSAPDKSGLPSDRFSAERTGGSVSTLTIQRTQQEDSAVYLCASRAGGADEQYFGPGTRLTVT.

Here the CDR3 DNA reads TGTGCCAGCTCACCACCCAGTTCGCTAGCTGGGGGTGAGCAGTTCTTC. This sequence encodes CASSPPSSLAGGEQFF. This sequence joins TRBV18 and TRBJ2-1; D could derive from TRBD1 or TRBD2 (5 bases each). Per germline, CDR1 KGHSH and CDR2 LQKENI. The CDR3 has 16 amino acids. V was clipped by 0 bases and J by 9 bases, with 18 bases between them.

The CDR3 sequence: CASSPRLDNEQYF. CDR3 nucleotides: TGTGCCAGTAGCCCCAGACTAGATAACGAGCAGTACTTC. The chain is built from TRBV19 and TRBJ2-7; TRBD2 is a possible D gene (6 bases). V gave up 6 bases and J gave up 5 bases, with 14 bases separating them. Germline-derived CDR1 and CDR2 are LNHDA and SQIVND (reference sequence). The CDR3 runs to 13 residues.

This rearrangement joins TRBV21-1 to TRBJ1-1; the listed D gene, TRBD1, was not tested against the DNA. TRBV21-1 is recorded as a pseudogene. This CDR3 comprises 15 residues. DNA of the CDR3: TGTGCCAGCAGCTTGCCCGGGACAGGGGGCATGGAAGCTTTCTTT. It specifies CASSLPGTGGMEAFF.

V is TRBV18 and J is TRBJ2-7, with TRBD2 as a possible D gene (5 bases). The CDR3 totals 13 residues. The ends were cut back, 4 bases at V and 0 bases at J, with 7 bases in the middle. The germline CDR1 and CDR2 sequences are KGHSH and LQKENI. The CDR3 region is CASSQGSSYEQYF. The CDR3 DNA sequence: TGTGCCAGCTCACAAGGGAGCTCCTACGAGCAGTACTTC.

The rearrangement links TRBV19 to TRBJ2-7; D is possibly TRBD1 (6 bases). V lost 4 bases to trimming and J lost 2 bases, with 12 bases between them. Germline V lookup: CDR1 LNHDA, CDR2 SQIVND (reference sequence). The CDR3 runs to 14 residues. The CDR3 is CASSNRDITYEQYF. The CDR3 DNA follows: TGTGCCAGTAGTAACCGGGACATAACCTACGAGCAGTACTTC.

The chain recombines TRBV10-1 with TRBJ2-5; D remains ambiguous. V was cut by 5 bases and J by 4 bases, with 8 bases left in between. CDR1 WNHNN and CDR2 SYGVQD come from the germline V gene (reference sequence). The CDR3 is made up of 12 amino acids. CDR3 coding DNA: TGCGCCAGCAGTAACATGAGAGAGACCCAGTACTTC. It codes for CASSNMRETQYF.

V usage is TRBV9 and J usage is TRBJ1-3, with TRBD1 matching over 7 bases. V gave up 0 bases and J gave up 2 bases; unmatched junction bases: 8. Germline V gene sequence: CDR1 SGDLS, CDR2 YYNGEE. This CDR3 is built from 17 residues. CDR3 sequence reads: CASSVEGVGGPGNTIYF. CDR3 nucleotide sequence: TGTGCCAGCAGCGTAGAGGGGGTAGGGGGCCCTGGAAACACCATATATTTT.

The chain recombines TRBV5-1 with TRBJ2-7; 7 nucleotides line up with TRBD2. The V and J ends lost 1 base and 0 bases, in that order; junction bases with no gene match: 1. There are 14 residues in the CDR3. Germline CDR1 is SGHRS and CDR2 is YFSETQ. The CDR3 nucleotides read TGCGCCAGCAGCTTGTCTAGCGGCTCCTACGAGCAGTACTTC. Translation gives CASSLSSGSYEQYF.

The genes are TRBV6-4 and TRBJ2-1, with 16 bases matching TRBD2. Germline V gives CDR1 MRHNA, CDR2 SNTAGT. This CDR3 region has 16 residues. The V gene end was trimmed by 5 bases and the J gene end by 6 bases; junction bases not matched to a gene: 4. CDR3 residues: CASSPGTSGGANEQFF. The CDR3 DNA reads TGTGCCAGCAGTCCCGGGACTAGCGGGGGGGCCAATGAGCAGTTCTTC.

This clone was seen only a few times. V usage is TRBV7-2 and J usage is TRBJ1-2, with a possible D match to TRBD1 (5 bases). The CDR3 contains 13 residues. Trimming removed 5 bases at V and 5 bases at J, with 12 bases between. Germline CDR1 and CDR2: SGHTA and FQGNSA. The CDR3 DNA follows: TGTGCCAGCAGCCTAGACAGAATTTATGGCTACACCTTC. It yields the protein CASSLDRIYGYTF.

The chain links TRBV11-2 to TRBJ2-5; TRBD2 agrees at 14 bases. With 1 base clipped from V and 3 bases from J, the junction kept 4 bases outside the gene matches. CDR1 is SGHAT, CDR2 FQNNGV, per germline. The CDR3 spans 17 residues. DNA for the CDR3: TGTGCCAGCAGCTTAGGGACTAGCGGGGGGCAAAAAGAGACCCAGTACTTC. Translated, it gives CASSLGTSGGQKETQYF.

The chain links TRBV21-1 to TRBJ2-1; the DNA was not used to check the table's D call, TRBD2. TRBV21-1 is described as a pseudogene. The CDR3 contains 19 residues. CDR3 bases: TGTGCCAGCAGCAAAGTAGTCGCGGGGGGGCTTTTAAACTACAATGAGCAGTTCTTC. It codes for CASSKVVAGGLLNYNEQFF.

The gene calls are TRBV6-5 and TRBJ2-5, with 9 bases lining up with TRBD1. V lost 6 bases to trimming and J lost 5 bases; unmatched junction nucleotides: 10. Germline loops: CDR1 MNHEY, CDR2 SVGAGI. The CDR3 spans 15 residues. The CDR3 DNA follows: TGTGCCAGCAGCAGGTCGGGACAGGGATTGGAGACCCAGTACTTC. It translates to CASSRSGQGLETQYF.

This chain links TRBV25-1 with TRBJ1-2; D may be TRBD1 (5 bases). The V gene lost 6 bases and the J gene lost 4 bases, with 15 bases spanning the gap. CDR1 MGHDK and CDR2 SYGVNS come from the germline V gene. The CDR3 covers 14 residues. The CDR3 protein is CASRGVSRVYGYTF. The CDR3 DNA reads as TGTGCCAGCAGAGGGGTCTCCCGGGTCTATGGCTACACCTTC.

The chain employs TRBV30 and TRBJ1-2; D is perhaps TRBD1 (5 bases). The CDR3 sequence is 13 residues long. CDR1 is GTSNPN, CDR2 SVGIG, per germline (reference sequence). Deletions cut 8 bases from V and 4 bases from J, with 17 bases between. In DNA, the CDR3 is TGTGCCACCTCCGGGGCCCCAACCTATGGCTACACCTTC. Its protein is CATSGAPTYGYTF. Full variable domain (outside the CDR3, taken from reference TRBV30 and TRBJ1-2): SQTIHQWPATLVQPVGSPLSLECTVEGTSNPNLYWYRQAAGRGLQLLFYSVGIGQISSEVPQNLSASRPQDRQFILSSKKLLLSDSGFYLCATSGAPTYGYTFGSGTRLTVV.

The chain has TRBV5-1 and TRBJ2-7, with D possibly being TRBD2 (5 bases). Trimming stripped 5 bases from V and 5 bases from J, with 11 bases between. This CDR3 is 12 amino acids long. In germline, CDR1 is SGHRS, CDR2 YFSETQ. The CDR3 coding sequence is TGCGCCAGCAGAAAAGGAGCGGACGAGCAGTACTTC. Translation: CASRKGADEQYF.

A few counts support this clone. The chain has TRBV6-5 and TRBJ1-2; D is possibly TRBD1 (6 bases). This CDR3 spans 13 amino acids. From germline, CDR1 is MNHEY and CDR2 SVGAGI. Trimming shortened V by 4 bases and J by 2 bases, and 8 bases separated the two germline ends. The CDR3 loop reads CASSFTGNYGYTF. The CDR3 DNA reads as TGTGCCAGCAGTTTCACAGGGAACTATGGCTACACCTTC.

This clone was seen just once. The V gene is TRBV19, the J gene TRBJ2-4; D unresolved. CDR1 LNHDA and CDR2 SQIVND come from the germline V gene (reference sequence). The CDR3 consists of 15 residues. The ends were cut back, 3 bases at V and 1 base at J, with 10 bases in the middle. Written as DNA, the CDR3 is TGTGCCAGTAGTATCGTCCAGCACGCCAAAAACATTCAGTACTTC. Its translation is CASSIVQHAKNIQYF.

The rearrangement joins TRBV2 to TRBJ1-5; weak D call: TRBD1 (5 bases). Germline CDR1 and CDR2: SNHLY and FYNNEI. CDR3 size: 13 residues. V lost 4 bases, J lost 6 bases, and 10 bases lay in between. CDR3 protein: CASSAPGLQPQHF. DNA of the CDR3: TGTGCCAGCAGTGCACCAGGGCTTCAGCCCCAGCATTTT. The full variable domain, its missing parts supplied by reference TRBV2 and TRBJ1-5, is EPEVTQTPSHQVTQMGQEVILRCVPISNHLYFYWYRQILGQKVEFLVSFYNNEISEKSEIFDDQFSVERPDGSNFTLKIRSTKLEDSAMYFCASSAPGLQPQHFGDGTRLSIL.

This rearrangement joins TRBV4-2 to TRBJ1-2; D not certain. This CDR3 region has 14 residues. Germline loops: CDR1 LGHNA, CDR2 YNFKEQ. The germline V and J ends were trimmed by 1 base and 7 bases, with 13 bases remaining between them. The CDR3 sequence is CASSQVTERGGYTF. The CDR3 bases are TGTGCCAGCAGCCAAGTTACAGAGAGAGGTGGCTACACCTTC.

The chain has TRBV29-1 and TRBJ2-7, with 8 bases aligning to TRBD1. CDR1 and CDR2 from the germline V gene are SQVTM and ANQGSEA. The junction had 6 bases not matched to a gene; V was cut back by 6 bases and J by 2 bases. This CDR3 has 13 amino acids. CDR3 sequence (DNA): TGCAGCGTCGGACGGACAGGGACCTACGAGCAGTACTTC. Translated, it gives CSVGRTGTYEQYF.

The rearrangement links TRBV2 to TRBJ2-7, with D perhaps TRBD2 (7 bases). Germline V gives CDR1 SNHLY, CDR2 FYNNEI. Trimming shortened V by 8 bases and J by 0 bases, and 14 bases separated the two germline ends. This CDR3 comprises 14 residues. In nucleotides, the CDR3 is TGTGCCAGCCGTAGGGGGGGCAGCTCCTACGAGCAGTACTTC. This encodes CASRRGGSSYEQYF.